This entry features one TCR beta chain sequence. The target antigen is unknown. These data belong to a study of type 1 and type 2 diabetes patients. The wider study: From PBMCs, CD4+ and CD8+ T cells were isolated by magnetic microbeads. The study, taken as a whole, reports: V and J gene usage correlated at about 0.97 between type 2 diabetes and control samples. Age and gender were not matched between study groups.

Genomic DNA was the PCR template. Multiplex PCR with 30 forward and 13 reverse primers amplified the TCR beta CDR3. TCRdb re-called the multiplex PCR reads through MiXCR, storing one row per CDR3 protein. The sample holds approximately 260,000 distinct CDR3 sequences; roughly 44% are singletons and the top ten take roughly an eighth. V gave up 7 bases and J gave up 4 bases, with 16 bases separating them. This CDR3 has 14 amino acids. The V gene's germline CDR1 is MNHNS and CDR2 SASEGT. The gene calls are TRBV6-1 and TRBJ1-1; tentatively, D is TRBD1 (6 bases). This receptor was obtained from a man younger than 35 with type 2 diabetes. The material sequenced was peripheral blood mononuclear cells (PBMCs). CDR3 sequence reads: CASNPTGGGTEAFF. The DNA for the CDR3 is TGTGCCAGCAACCCAACCGGGGGCGGCACTGAAGCTTTCTTT.